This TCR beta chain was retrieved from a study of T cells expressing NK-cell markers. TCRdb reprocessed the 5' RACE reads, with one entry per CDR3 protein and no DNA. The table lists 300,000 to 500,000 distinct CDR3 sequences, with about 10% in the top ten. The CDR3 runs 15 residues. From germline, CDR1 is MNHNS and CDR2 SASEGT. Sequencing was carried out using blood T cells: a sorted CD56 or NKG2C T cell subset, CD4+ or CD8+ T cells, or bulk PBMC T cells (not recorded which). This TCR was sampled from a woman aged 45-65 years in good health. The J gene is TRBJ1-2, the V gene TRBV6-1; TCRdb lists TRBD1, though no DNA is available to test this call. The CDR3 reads CASSPGTGSSYGYTF.